The T cell receptor beta chain under discussion was sequenced for a study of cytomegalovirus exposure and HLA in healthy donors. These donors counted as nominally healthy when sampled, but unrecorded immune exposures were likely. PCR amplification relied on 60 Vbeta primers (plus 13 Jbeta primers). Some clones are missing from TCRdb's copy, which holds only in-frame ones; the method was immunoSEQ multiplex PCR. In the table there are about 160,000 clones, around 80% of which are singletons. With respect to this clone: Its antigen is unidentified.

The study, taken as a whole, reports: About 87% or about 30% of the time was how often most TCR beta V segments were productive, according to an earlier analysis.

The sequence came from a woman aged 40 to 50 in good health and CMV-seronegative. Sequencing was performed on PBMCs.

The DNA of the CDR3 is TGTGCCAGCAGTTACTCGAGAAGCGGAACGTTTTACGAGCAGTACTTC. Its protein is CASSYSRSGTFYEQYF. V gene TRBV6-5 combines with J gene TRBJ2-7; perhaps TRBD2 as D (5 bases). Per germline, CDR1 MNHEY and CDR2 SVGAGI. The V end was cut by 0 bases, the J end by 4 bases, with 16 bases between. This CDR3 is built from 16 residues.